These 23 T cell receptor beta chains originate from one sample sequenced in a study of tissue T cells after allogeneic stem cell transplantation. The method was immunoSEQ multiplex PCR; TCRdb's version includes in-frame clones alone and lacks a portion of them. This sample has about 26,000 clones, with less than 95% found just once. The sample consisted of blood, taken before transplantation. These receptors were collected from a male donor at least 60 years old who later had graft-versus-host disease after an allogeneic stem cell transplant.

This clone has only one observation. Here the CDR3 reads CASGFTSGVHNEQFF. CDR3 bases: TGTGCTAGTGGTTTCACTAGCGGGGTACACAATGAGCAGTTCTTC. This chain links TRBV12-5 with TRBJ2-1, with 10 nucleotides matching TRBD2. V shed 3 bases, J shed 5 bases, and the junction held 4 bases outside the gene matches. This CDR3 has 15 residues. Per the germline V gene, CDR1 is LGHNT and CDR2 is FRNRAP. Based on the CDR3 plus reference TRBV12-5 and TRBJ2-1, the full variable domain is DARVTQTPRHKVTEMGQEVTMRCQPILGHNTVFWYRQTMMQGLELLAYFRNRAPLDDSGMPKDRFSAEMPDATLATLKIQPSEPRDSAVYFCASGFTSGVHNEQFFGPGTRLTVL.

This clone has just one count. This chain joins TRBV5-5 and TRBJ1-5; D may be TRBD1 (5 bases). Germline lookup yields CDR1 SGHKS and CDR2 YYEKEE (reference sequence). V was shortened by 4 bases and J by 7 bases, with 12 bases between the two germline ends. The CDR3 runs to 13 residues. This chain's CDR3 is CASSTLGEQPQHF. The DNA for the CDR3 is TGTGCCAGCAGCACACTGGGGGAGCAGCCCCAGCATTTT.

The chain couples TRBV5-1 to TRBJ2-5, with D maybe TRBD2 (7 bases). V gave up 8 bases and J gave up 2 bases, with 13 bases separating them. The CDR3 length is 13 residues. Germline loops: CDR1 SGHRS, CDR2 YFSETQ. Here the CDR3 DNA reads TGCGCCAGTTCGGGGGGCCGTCAAGAGACCCAGTACTTC. Translation: CASSGGRQETQYF.

V and J are TRBV5-4 and TRBJ2-2; D unresolved. The V and J ends lost 3 bases and 1 base respectively, with 7 bases between them. CDR3 length equals 14 residues. Germline V gene sequence: CDR1 SGHNT, CDR2 YYREEE (reference sequence). CDR3 nucleotides: TGTGCCAGCAGCTCCAGGCGGAACACCGGGGAGCTGTTTTTT. This codes for CASSSRRNTGELFF.

Here the CDR3 reads CASGTGVFSGELFF. The CDR3 nucleotides read TGTGCCAGTGGGACAGGGGTTTTCTCCGGGGAGCTGTTTTTT. V is TRBV19 and J is TRBJ2-2; 10 positions match TRBD1. Trimming removed 8 bases from V and 6 bases from J; junction bases left unmatched: 6. This CDR3 spans 14 amino acids. The germline V gene has CDR1 LNHDA and CDR2 SQIVND (reference sequence).

The chain is built from TRBV3-1 (or the pseudogene TRBV3-2) and TRBJ1-2, with TRBD1 matching over 7 bases. V was clipped by 4 bases and J by 3 bases; unmatched bases: 5. This CDR3 is built from 14 residues. CDR1 is LGHDT, CDR2 YNNKEL, per germline (reference sequence). The CDR3 nucleotides are TGTGCCAGCAGCCCCGGACAGGCCTACTATGGCTACACCTTC. Protein sequence: CASSPGQAYYGYTF.

The rearrangement joins TRBV30 to TRBJ2-5, with D perhaps TRBD1 or TRBD2 (5 bases each). Trimming took off 5 bases at V and 1 base at J, with 11 bases between the two ends. The CDR3 has 13 amino acids. The germline gives CDR1 GTSNPN, CDR2 SVGIG (reference sequence). DNA of the CDR3: TGTGCCTGGGGATTGGGACCCCAAGAGACCCAGTACTTC. Translating it yields CAWGLGPQETQYF.

The J gene is TRBJ2-5, the V gene TRBV5-1, with D uncertain. The CDR3 totals 14 residues. V was trimmed by 2 bases and J by 4 bases, leaving 12 bases between them. Germline V gives CDR1 SGHRS, CDR2 YFSETQ. The DNA of the CDR3 is TGCGCCAGCAGCTTAATCCCGGGTGGAGAGACCCAGTACTTC. It yields the protein CASSLIPGGETQYF.

The V gene is TRBV15, the J gene TRBJ1-2; no firm D call. The CDR3 contains 13 residues. With 0 bases removed from V and 6 bases from J, the gap between germline ends came to 8 bases. Germline V gene lookup returns CDR1 LNHNV and CDR2 YYDKDF (reference sequence). DNA for the CDR3: TGTGCCACCAGCAGAGAACCCACTAATGGCTACACCTTC. Residues: CATSREPTNGYTF.

J is TRBJ2-5 and V is TRBV7-6; TRBD2 agrees at 7 bases. Germline V lookup: CDR1 SGHVS, CDR2 FNYEAQ. V was pared by 6 bases and J by 6 bases, with 10 bases of the junction left unmatched. The CDR3 contains 14 residues. The CDR3 DNA reads as TGTGCCAGCAGTTCTAAGCGGGGTAGTCAGACCCAGTACTTC. It is translated as CASSSKRGSQTQYF.

The genes are TRBV7-2 and TRBJ2-1, with D perhaps TRBD1 or TRBD2 (5 bases each). This CDR3 has 12 residues. The germline V gene has CDR1 SGHTA and CDR2 FQGNSA. V dropped 1 base and J dropped 13 bases, with 11 bases sitting between them. DNA of the CDR3: TGTGCCAGCAGCTTAGTGGGGGTCGTACAGTTCTTC. Translation: CASSLVGVVQFF.

The genes are TRBV27 and TRBJ2-5, with D perhaps TRBD1 (6 bases). The germline V gene has CDR1 MNHEY and CDR2 SMNVEV (reference sequence). This CDR3 has 15 amino acids. Trimming shortened V by 3 bases and J by 0 bases, and 11 bases separated the two germline ends. The CDR3 protein is CASSFARTDQETQYF. CDR3 nucleotides: TGTGCCAGCAGTTTCGCCAGGACAGACCAAGAGACCCAGTACTTC.

The V call is TRBV7-2, the J call TRBJ2-1, with 9 bases fitting TRBD1. V dropped 0 bases and J dropped 7; count of bases not matched to a gene: 7. Per germline, CDR1 SGHTA and CDR2 FQGNSA. CDR3 length: 16 amino acids. CDR3 in amino acids: CASSLARGQGRNEQFF. The CDR3 region has the DNA TGTGCCAGCAGCTTAGCGCGGGGACAGGGACGGAATGAGCAGTTCTTC.

The chain employs TRBV10-1 and TRBJ1-1; 10 nucleotides align to TRBD1. The germline CDR1 and CDR2 sequences are WNHNN and SYGVQD (reference sequence). CDR3 length: 13 amino acids. The V segment lost 6 bases and the J segment 4 bases; nucleotides outside the gene matches: 2. The CDR3 spells CASSRTGGTEAFF. CDR3 nucleotides: TGCGCCAGCAGCCGGACAGGGGGCACTGAAGCTTTCTTT.

The chain couples TRBV27 to TRBJ1-4, with a weak D call TRBD1 (5 bases). The CDR3 sequence is 14 residues long. Deletions cut 5 bases from V and 0 bases from J, with 7 bases between. In germline, CDR1 is MNHEY, CDR2 SMNVEV (reference sequence). The CDR3 DNA is TGTGCCAGCAGTCGGACACCAACTAATGAAAAACTGTTTTTT. Protein sequence: CASSRTPTNEKLFF.

The CDR3 DNA reads as TGTGCCAGCAGCTTAGTCGCGAACAGGGGAGTGGGGGCTTTCTTT. Amino acids: CASSLVANRGVGAFF. The genes are TRBV7-9 and TRBJ1-1; 7 bases are a match to TRBD1. Germline loops: CDR1 SEHNR, CDR2 FQNEAQ (reference sequence). J gave up 11 bases and V 1 base, and 13 bases lay outside the gene matches. The CDR3 has 15 amino acids.

The CDR3: CASSATPQGSDTQYF. CDR3 sequence (DNA): TGTGCCAGCAGCGCCACCCCACAGGGATCAGATACGCAGTATTTT. The chain is built from TRBV7-6 and TRBJ2-3; tentative D call: TRBD1 (6 bases). This CDR3 comprises 15 residues. Germline assignment: CDR1 SGHVS and CDR2 FNYEAQ. V was clipped by 5 bases and J by 4 bases, with 16 bases between them.

The chain combines TRBV2 with TRBJ2-5, with 7 nucleotides matching TRBD1. Unmatched junction bases numbered 5, after V lost 7 bases and J lost 0 bases. The germline V gene encodes CDR1 SNHLY and CDR2 FYNNEI. This CDR3 has 14 residues. The CDR3 DNA reads TGTGCCAGCAACTTGGACAGGTACCAAGAGACCCAGTACTTC. Translated, it gives CASNLDRYQETQYF. The whole variable domain, remainder taken from reference TRBV2 and TRBJ2-5, is EPEVTQTPSHQVTQMGQEVILRCVPISNHLYFYWYRQILGQKVEFLVSFYNNEISEKSEIFDDQFSVERPDGSNFTLKIRSTKLEDSAMYFCASNLDRYQETQYFGPGTRLLVL.

The chain has TRBV5-4 and TRBJ2-3, with D possibly matching TRBD2 (5 bases). The length of the CDR3 is 14 residues. The germline CDR1 and CDR2 sequences are SGHNT and YYREEE (reference sequence). The V end was cut by 4 bases, the J end by 6 bases, with 15 bases between. CDR3 sequence reads: CASSLLSRVDTQYF. In DNA form, the CDR3 reads TGTGCCAGCAGCCTCCTCTCGCGGGTGGATACGCAGTATTTT.

The chain recombines TRBV4-2 with TRBJ2-2, with no clear D. The germline V gene encodes CDR1 LGHNA and CDR2 YNFKEQ. Trimming stripped 0 bases from V and 5 bases from J, with 10 bases between. The CDR3 has 15 residues. The CDR3 loop reads CASSQDPGGTGELFF. CDR3 bases: TGTGCCAGCAGCCAAGATCCAGGTGGAACCGGGGAGCTGTTTTTT.

V and J are TRBV7-2 and TRBJ2-2; 8 bases match TRBD1. Germline CDR1 reads SGHTA; CDR2 reads FQGNSA. V gave up 8 bases and J gave up 0 bases; unmatched junction bases: 8. CDR3 length: 16 amino acids. The CDR3 reads CASGTGHSANTGELFF. The CDR3 DNA sequence: TGTGCCAGCGGGACAGGTCACTCCGCGAACACCGGGGAGCTGTTTTTT.

V usage is TRBV30 and J usage is TRBJ1-3; possible D gene TRBD1, 6 bases. This CDR3 is 14 amino acids long. Trimming left V 7 bases short and J 2 bases short, with 15 bases between. Germline CDR1 reads GTSNPN; CDR2 reads SVGIG (reference sequence). The CDR3, as DNA: TGTGCCTCACCCGAGAGGGGGGCTGGAAACACCATATATTTT. It yields the protein CASPERGAGNTIYF.

This clone was seen once. The rearrangement links TRBV6-5 to TRBJ2-7; D unclear. This CDR3 region has 14 residues. The germline V gene encodes CDR1 MNHEY and CDR2 SVGAGI. Trimming removed 7 bases from V and 4 bases from J, with 17 bases in between. The CDR3 DNA reads TGTGCCAGCACCACCCGACTGGCAGCTTACGAGCAGTACTTC. Translating gives CASTTRLAAYEQYF.